The T cell receptor beta chain described here comes from a study of blood T cells in healthy people across ages. Study summary: Capture by template switching was about one barcoded beta molecule per two T cells.

A J-beta primer mix and a sample-barcoded 5' primer were used in a second PCR of roughly 7 to 12 cycles. In TCRdb, the 5' RACE reads were re-called with MiXCR into one record per CDR3 protein. The table records 750,000 or so distinct CDR3 sequences, 20% to 30% of them present only once. For this clonotype: What it binds is not known.

Whole-study findings and limits: Unknown donor CMV status possibly confounded expanded clonotype changes.

The CDR3 consists of 14 residues. V lost 9 bases, J lost 0 bases, and 13 bases lay in between. Per the germline V gene, CDR1 is SGHVS and CDR2 is FQNEAQ. This same sample was also part of a study on T cells of mothers and their children. As that report states: Overlap ran slightly, non-significantly higher for related than unrelated mother-child pairs.

The sequenced material came from blood. This chain joins TRBV7-8 and TRBJ2-3, with a weak D call TRBD2 (6 bases). This receptor was taken from a boy aged 10-17 years in good health. In DNA, the CDR3 is TGTGCCAGTGGGGGGTATACTAGCACAGATACGCAGTATTTT. This encodes CASGGYTSTDTQYF.